This T cell receptor (beta chain) was found in a study of blood T cell repertoires in COVID-19. This CDR3 region has 19 residues. TCRdb's table, derived via immunoSEQ multiplex PCR, lists solely in-frame clones and lacks some. Of some 110,000 clones listed, around 79% are singletons. This chain connects TRBV21-1 to TRBJ1-5; the D call of TRBD1 is as the table states it, not checked on the DNA. TRBV21-1 is recorded as a pseudogene. The sequencing input was peripheral blood. This sequence was found in a man between 45 and 60 years old with acute or convalescent COVID-19. CDR3 sequence reads: CASRSRDREYLGPNQPQHF. DNA of the CDR3: TGTGCCAGCAGGTCCCGGGACAGGGAATATCTCGGTCCTAATCAGCCCCAGCATTTT.